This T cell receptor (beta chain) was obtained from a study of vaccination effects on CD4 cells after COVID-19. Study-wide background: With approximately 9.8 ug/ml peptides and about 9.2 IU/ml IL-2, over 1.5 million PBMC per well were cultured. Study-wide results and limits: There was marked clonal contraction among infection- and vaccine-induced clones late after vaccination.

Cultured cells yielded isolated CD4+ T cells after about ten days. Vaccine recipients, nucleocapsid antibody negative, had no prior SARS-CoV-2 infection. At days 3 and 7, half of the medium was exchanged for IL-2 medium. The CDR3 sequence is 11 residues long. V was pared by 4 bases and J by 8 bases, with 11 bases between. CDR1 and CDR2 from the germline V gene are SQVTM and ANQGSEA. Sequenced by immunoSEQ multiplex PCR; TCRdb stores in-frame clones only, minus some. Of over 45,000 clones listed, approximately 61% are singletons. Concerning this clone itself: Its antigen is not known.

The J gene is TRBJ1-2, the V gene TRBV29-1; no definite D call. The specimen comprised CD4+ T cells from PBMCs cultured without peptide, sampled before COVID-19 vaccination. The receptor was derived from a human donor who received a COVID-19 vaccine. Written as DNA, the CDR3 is TGCAGCGTTGGGTCTTATCGGGGCTACACCTTC. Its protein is CSVGSYRGYTF.